This T cell receptor beta chain was captured in a study of radiation and T cells in renal cell carcinoma. Method: immunoSEQ multiplex PCR; TCRdb's copy keeps in-frame clones and lacks some. The sample consists of about 120,000 clones, over 75% of them appearing once. Time point defined: blood 2 weeks post-SBRT. Specified treatment: 15 Gy SBRT to primary tumor, nephrectomy 4 weeks later. This CDR3 is 16 amino acids long. Germline CDR1 is MGHRA and CDR2 is YSYEKL. The ends were cut back, 0 bases at V and 7 bases at J, with 16 bases in the middle. The J gene is TRBJ2-1, the V gene TRBV4-1; maybe TRBD2 (6 bases). Sequenced material: blood, taken from a patient whose treatment included radiotherapy and nephrectomy. This clonotype was obtained from a man aged 45-65 years with renal cell carcinoma. Here the CDR3 DNA reads TGCGCCAGCAGCCAAGAACCCCCCCCCGGAGGGAATGAGCAGTTCTTC. Its translation: CASSQEPPPGGNEQFF.